This TCR beta chain emerged from a study of T cell responses to AZD1222 COVID-19 vaccine (dated by TCRdb to the early 2020s). About the study as a whole: TCR sequencing was performed for some 250 trial participants, of whom around 210 were given two doses of AZD1222 and around 25 were given two doses of MenACWY control vaccine. Trial participants were enrolled by age into 18-55, 56-69 and 70-plus year subgroups, with approximately 150, 28 and 58 TCR-sequenced participants respectively.

The CDR3 regions of human TCRbeta chains were analyzed by immunosequencing. The published analysis was carried out like this. Repertoire TCRs were checked for matches against a reference library of SARS-CoV-2-specific TCRs that had been generated using the MIRA antigen-specificity platform. Breadth was defined as the fraction of unique TCRs that were SARS-CoV-2-associated. Depth was defined as the fraction of total T cells that were SARS-CoV-2-associated. Using the MIRA data, each spike-specific TCR was mapped to the spike region that the TCR reacts to and placed in a CD4 or CD8 class. Log10-transformed breadth and depth values were compared by one-way ANOVA with Sidak's multiple comparisons tests. Entries here come from immuneACCESS through TCRdb and include only in-frame sequences with V and J called. Some clones fail to appear in such tables; in the studies checked, an unresolved V gene covers under half of the shortfall, and the cause of the remainder is unknown. That table is the source of V, J and clone size, and D and trimming were worked out from the DNA. The sample table contains about 94,000 clones; only one count was recorded for around 89% of them. About an eighth of the sample lies in the top ten.

On this clone: Its antigen remains unidentified. Base qualities are not provided; no much larger clone lies one nucleotide away.

Study-level results and caveats: Participants were mostly white British and included more females than males, and it was suggested by the authors that clonal diversity may have been underestimated. Because no samples from the day 14 peak response were available, repertoires could be characterized only after the peak T cell response. The 56-69-year group was small, and its depth increase did not reach significance, likely because of low power. Spike-specific TCR breadth and depth rose significantly after two AZD1222 doses compared with day 0 and with MenACWY recipients. Reportedly, close to half of the unique spike-specific TCRs recognized epitopes lying outside the regions that are mutated in the B.1.351 and B.1.1.7 variants. Only five to seven AZD1222 recipients were SARS-CoV-2 seropositive at baseline, limiting conclusions about previously exposed vaccinees. CD4 TCRs associated with the vaccine covered the entire spike protein, and the dominant responses were in regions 160-218 and 743-854.

The meaning of the sample's time point label: about 28 days (+/-7) after the second vaccine dose. AZD1222 recipients with second doses at about 4 weeks or about 12 weeks were pooled, because spike-specific TCR depth and breadth did not differ between schedules. Vaccinee samples were obtained from the UK trials COV001 and COV002, which included a single-blind randomized controlled phase 2/3 trial of AZD1222 (ChAdOx1 nCoV-19) in healthy adults. For TCRbeta chain sequencing, PBMC samples from trial participants were taken at day 0 and at day 28 after the second dose. The specimen was peripheral blood, collected 28 days after the second AZD1222 dose. The source is an adult who received the AZD1222 COVID-19 vaccine.

The CDR3 region: CASSQGIAGGKETQYF. DNA sequence: TGTGCCAGCAGCCAGGGAATAGCGGGGGGGAAGGAGACCCAGTACTTC. The chain is made from TRBV4-2 and TRBJ2-5, and 11 junction bases match TRBD2. Spanning cysteine to phenylalanine, the CDR3 consists of 16 amino acids. Of the read, only the CDR3 DNA is kept; its 48 bases are in frame from base 1. Germline trimming amounts to 3 bases on V and 5 bases on J, with 8 as the count of junction bases outside the gene matches. As encoded in the germline V gene, CDR1 is LGHNA while CDR2 is YNFKEQ.